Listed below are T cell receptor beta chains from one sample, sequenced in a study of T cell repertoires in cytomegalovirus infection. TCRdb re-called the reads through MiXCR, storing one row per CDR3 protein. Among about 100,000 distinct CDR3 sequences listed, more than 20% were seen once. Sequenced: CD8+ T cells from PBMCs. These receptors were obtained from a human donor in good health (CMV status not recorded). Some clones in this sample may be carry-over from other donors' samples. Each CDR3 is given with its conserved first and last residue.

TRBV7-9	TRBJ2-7	CASQGTSGTIEQYF
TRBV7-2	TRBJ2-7	CASRRRTSSYEQYF
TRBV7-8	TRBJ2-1	CASSVGTSGVEQFF
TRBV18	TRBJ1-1	CASSPPGTGDEAFF
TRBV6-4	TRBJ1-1	CASSDSGSKKVFF
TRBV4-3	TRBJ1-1	CASSQEADTEAFF
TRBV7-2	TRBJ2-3	CASSSGRTDTQYF
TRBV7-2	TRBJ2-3	CASSPWGSSTDTQYF
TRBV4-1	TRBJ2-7	CASSQYGGDEQYF
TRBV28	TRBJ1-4	CAGSFNGRRKLFF
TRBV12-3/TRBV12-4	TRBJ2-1	CASRGTGGWTNEQFF
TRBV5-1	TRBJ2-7	CASSGTQGNVYEQYF
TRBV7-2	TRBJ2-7	CASSLGGSANYEQYF
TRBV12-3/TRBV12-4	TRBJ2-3	CASSPRGGHETLTDTQYF
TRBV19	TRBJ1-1	CASSPAGGFTEAFF
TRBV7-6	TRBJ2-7	CASSSRDDSYEQYF
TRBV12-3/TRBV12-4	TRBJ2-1	CASSSLGSPPSEQFF
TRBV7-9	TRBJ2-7	CASSLAETLTSDEQYF
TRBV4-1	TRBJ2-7	CASSQGTGGTSSSYEQYF
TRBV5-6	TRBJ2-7	CASSAGASYEQYF
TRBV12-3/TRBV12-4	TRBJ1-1	CASSYTGVTEAFF
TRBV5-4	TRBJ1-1	CASSLADATEAFF
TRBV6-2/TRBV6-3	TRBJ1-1	CASSQGSTEAFF
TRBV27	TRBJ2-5	CASGLSGEETQYF
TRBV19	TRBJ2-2	CATDRAPGELFF
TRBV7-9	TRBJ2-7	CASSFQGGDSYEQYF
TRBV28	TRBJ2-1	CASTAGHGSYNEQFF
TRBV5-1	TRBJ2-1	CASSLGAGEGNEQFF
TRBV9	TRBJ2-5	CASSVGWGETQYF
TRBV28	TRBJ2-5	CASSSELAGRGETQYF
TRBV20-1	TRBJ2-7	CSARAPQEHYEQYF
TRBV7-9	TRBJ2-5	CASRMIVETQYF
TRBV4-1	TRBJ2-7	CASSQASGRPTYEQYF
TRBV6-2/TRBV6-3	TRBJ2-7	CASRTVDSTYEQYF
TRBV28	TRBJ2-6	CASSFLSTTRANVLTF
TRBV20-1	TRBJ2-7	CSARDLTSSSYEQYF
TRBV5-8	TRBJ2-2	CASSGTTDLAGELFF
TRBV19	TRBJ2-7	CASSMGDRPYEQYF
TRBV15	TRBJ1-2	CATSRDSTGVGYTF
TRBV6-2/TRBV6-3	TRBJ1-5	CASSYSPLNQPQHF
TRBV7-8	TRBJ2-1	CASRLQGDGEQFF
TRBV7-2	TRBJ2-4	CASSLGTSGGLDIQYF
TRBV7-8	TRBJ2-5	CASSLKSREETQYF
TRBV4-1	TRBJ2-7	CASSQDEASGRVGQYF
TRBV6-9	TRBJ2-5	CASRPTGGKETQYF
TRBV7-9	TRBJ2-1	CASSSIVGTSGYNEQFF
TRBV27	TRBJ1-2	CASSNSRRVSDYGYTF
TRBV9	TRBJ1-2	CASSASEGSGYTF
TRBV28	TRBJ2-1	CASSSWDRERDEQFF
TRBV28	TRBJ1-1	CASSSPWGGLNTEAFF
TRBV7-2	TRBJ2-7	CASSLEIGYEQYF
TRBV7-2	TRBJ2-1	CASSSTSDGTLAYNEQFF
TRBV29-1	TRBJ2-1	CSVQLSYNEQFF